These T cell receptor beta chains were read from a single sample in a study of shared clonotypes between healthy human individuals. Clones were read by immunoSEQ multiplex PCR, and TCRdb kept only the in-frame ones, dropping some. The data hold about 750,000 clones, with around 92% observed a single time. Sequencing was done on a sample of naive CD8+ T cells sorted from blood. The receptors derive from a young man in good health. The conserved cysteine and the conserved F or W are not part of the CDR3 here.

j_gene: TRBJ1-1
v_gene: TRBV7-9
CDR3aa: ASTLGQGLPEAF

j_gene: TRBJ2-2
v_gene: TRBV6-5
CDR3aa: ASSYSLNTGELF

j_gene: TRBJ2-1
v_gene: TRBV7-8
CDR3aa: ASSYRTGQGEDEQF

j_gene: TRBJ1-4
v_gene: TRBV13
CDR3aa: ASTGQGVGGKLF

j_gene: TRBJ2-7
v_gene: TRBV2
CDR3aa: ASVAEPYEQY

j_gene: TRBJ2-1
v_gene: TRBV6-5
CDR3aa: ASSSLTSGLYNEQF

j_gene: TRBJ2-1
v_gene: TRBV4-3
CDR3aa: ASSQDWTSGRHGGYNEQF

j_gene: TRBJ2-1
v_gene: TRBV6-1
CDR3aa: ASVGGRVNEQF

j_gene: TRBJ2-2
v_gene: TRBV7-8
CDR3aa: ASSLPDRELTKNTGELF

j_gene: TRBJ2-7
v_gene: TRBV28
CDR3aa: ASRWNYEQY

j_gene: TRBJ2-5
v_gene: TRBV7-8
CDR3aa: ASNTGGGILQETQY

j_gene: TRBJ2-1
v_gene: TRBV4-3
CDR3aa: ASSQDGTSDPEQF

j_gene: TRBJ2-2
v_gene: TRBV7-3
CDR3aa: ASSSKTGELF

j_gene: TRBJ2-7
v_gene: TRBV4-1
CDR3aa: ASSQDRSRVYEQY

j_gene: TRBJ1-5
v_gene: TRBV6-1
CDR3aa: ASSVKGVVQPQH

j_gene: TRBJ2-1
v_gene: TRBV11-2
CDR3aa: ASSSLGEQF

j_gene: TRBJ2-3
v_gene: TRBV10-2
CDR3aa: ASGIAGFSDTQY

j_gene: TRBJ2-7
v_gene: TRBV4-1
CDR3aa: ASSREAGTAYEQY

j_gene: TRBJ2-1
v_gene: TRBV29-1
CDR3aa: SVVLDSRNEQF

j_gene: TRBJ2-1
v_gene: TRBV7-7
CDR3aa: ASSQMGSIEQF

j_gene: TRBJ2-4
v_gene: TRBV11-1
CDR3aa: ASSPMVGLAKNIQY

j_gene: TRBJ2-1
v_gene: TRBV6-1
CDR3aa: ASSGPLGASSYNEQF

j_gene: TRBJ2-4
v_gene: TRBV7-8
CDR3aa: ASSPHRFGNIQY

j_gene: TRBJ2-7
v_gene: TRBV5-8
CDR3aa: ASSLGQRTHEQY

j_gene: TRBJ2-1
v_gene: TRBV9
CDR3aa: ASSVGLGDNEQF

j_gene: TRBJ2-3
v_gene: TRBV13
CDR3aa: ASSLLLAEYTDTQY

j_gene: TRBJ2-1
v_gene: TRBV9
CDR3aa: ASSLYNEQF

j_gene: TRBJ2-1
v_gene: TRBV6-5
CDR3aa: ASTFYEGSNNEQF

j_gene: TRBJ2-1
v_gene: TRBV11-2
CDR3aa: ASSPLGYEQF

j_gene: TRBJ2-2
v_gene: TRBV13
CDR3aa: ASNRQGLGTGELF

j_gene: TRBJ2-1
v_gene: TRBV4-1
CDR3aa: ASSQVLAGANEQF

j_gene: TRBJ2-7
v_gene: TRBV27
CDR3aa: ASSPATSPYEQY

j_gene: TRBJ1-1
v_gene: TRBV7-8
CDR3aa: ASSLIGNTEAF

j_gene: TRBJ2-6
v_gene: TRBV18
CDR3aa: ASSTLTNSGANVLT

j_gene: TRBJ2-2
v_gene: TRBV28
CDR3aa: ASSLRTSYGELF

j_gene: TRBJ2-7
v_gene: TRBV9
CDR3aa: ASSPGTALYEQY

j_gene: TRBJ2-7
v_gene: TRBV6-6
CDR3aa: AAGAGGSYEQY

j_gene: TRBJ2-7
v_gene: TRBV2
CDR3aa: ASGRLGGGRDEQY

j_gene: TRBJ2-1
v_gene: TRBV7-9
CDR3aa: ASSLGTGDNEQF

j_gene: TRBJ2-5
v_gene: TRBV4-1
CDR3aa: ASSQADRAKETQY

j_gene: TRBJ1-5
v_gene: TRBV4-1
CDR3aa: ASSQEPGNQPQH

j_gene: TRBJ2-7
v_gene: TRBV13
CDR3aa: ASSHRGGAYEQY

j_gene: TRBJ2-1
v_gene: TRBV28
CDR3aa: ASSLGWGFEQF

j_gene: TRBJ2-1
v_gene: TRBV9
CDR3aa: ASSVSGSVYNEQF

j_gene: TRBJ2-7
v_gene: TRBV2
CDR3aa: ASCRGTYEQY

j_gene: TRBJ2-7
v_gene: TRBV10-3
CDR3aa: AISGQATYEQY

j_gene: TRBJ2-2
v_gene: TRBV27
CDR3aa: ASSLDSDPYTGELF

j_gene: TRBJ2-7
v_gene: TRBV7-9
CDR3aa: ASSLLAGSSYEQY

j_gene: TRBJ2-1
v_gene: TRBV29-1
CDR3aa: SVLGRRYNEQF

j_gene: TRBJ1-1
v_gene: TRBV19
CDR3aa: ASSILQHRNEAF

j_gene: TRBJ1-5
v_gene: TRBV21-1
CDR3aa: ASSKGSEGVLRQPQH

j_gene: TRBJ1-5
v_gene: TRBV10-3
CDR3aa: AIGTGNNQPQH